A single sample is the source of the 9 T cell receptor beta chains below, sequenced in a study of T cells in Graves' hyperthyroidism and ophthalmopathy. The source material, RNA transcripts, was used to amplify TCR beta CDR3 regions. Initially, a first-round RT-PCR of the TCR CDR3 employed the HTBI primer set. TCRdb independently ran MiXCR on the multiplex PCR reads; one entry per CDR3 protein. The profile shows roughly 500,000 distinct CDR3 sequences, about 22% of them singletons. Sample: blood. All receptors derive from a woman aged 70 to 79 with Graves' ophthalmopathy.

The chain combines TRBV6-1 with TRBJ2-3; TRBD1 matches 8 bases. Losses at the gene ends were 3 bases for V and 3 bases for J; bases not matched to a gene: 5. Per germline, CDR1 MNHNS and CDR2 SASEGT. The CDR3 has 15 residues. CDR3 protein: CASSERRGLTDTQYF. In DNA, the CDR3 is TGTGCCAGCAGTGAGCGCAGGGGGCTGACAGATACGCAGTATTTT.

The J gene is TRBJ1-5, the V gene TRBV25-1; D gene unclear. The CDR3 covers 15 residues. Deletions cut 3 bases from V and 0 bases from J, with 9 bases between. From germline, CDR1 is MGHDK and CDR2 SYGVNS. CDR3 nucleotide sequence: TGTGCCAGCAGTGAGCACCGGGGTAGCAATCAGCCCCAGCATTTT. Its protein product is CASSEHRGSNQPQHF.

The chain links TRBV10-1 to TRBJ2-2, with 9 bases aligning to TRBD2. This CDR3 is built from 15 residues. The germline V gene has CDR1 WNHNN and CDR2 SYGVQD (reference sequence). The trim removed 4 bases at V and 4 bases at J, leaving 4 bases unmatched. CDR3 coding DNA: TGCGCCAGCAGTGGGGAAGCGGGAGGCACCGGGGAGCTGTTTTTT. It codes for CASSGEAGGTGELFF.

This clonotype was seen only a few times. The CDR3 reads CASSQVGGAEAFF. The DNA of the CDR3 is TGTGCCAGCAGCCAAGTAGGAGGGGCTGAAGCTTTCTTT. The rearrangement uses TRBV3-1 and TRBJ1-1, with D possibly TRBD1 on 5 matching bases. Per germline, CDR1 LGHDT and CDR2 YNNKEL (reference sequence). The length of the CDR3 is 13 residues. The V gene lost 1 base and the J gene lost 6 bases, with 9 bases spanning the gap.

This clonotype was picked up a small number of times. V and J are TRBV20-1 and TRBJ2-1; TRBD1 might be the D (5 bases). Between the trimmed V and J ends, which lost 5 bases and 5 bases, there was a span of 16 bases. The CDR3 length is 14 residues. Germline CDR1 DFQATT, CDR2 SNEGSKA (reference sequence). The CDR3 nucleotides are TGCAGTGCTCAAACAGACAGCTTAAACAATGAGCAGTTCTTC. Amino acids: CSAQTDSLNNEQFF.

In its sample, this clonotype was seen a few times. The chain employs TRBV6-1 and TRBJ2-7, with 8 bases lining up with TRBD1. CDR1 is MNHNS, CDR2 SASEGT, per germline. The CDR3 sequence is 14 residues long. The trim removed 6 bases at V and 3 bases at J, leaving 7 bases unmatched. CDR3 sequence: CASRSQGVFYEQYF. CDR3 DNA: TGTGCCAGCAGATCACAGGGGGTGTTCTACGAGCAGTACTTC.

The gene calls are TRBV6-1 and TRBJ1-1, with 10 bases that match TRBD1. J was trimmed by 6 bases and V by 6 bases; bases with no gene match: 13. This CDR3 region has 16 residues. Germline lookup yields CDR1 MNHNS and CDR2 SASEGT. The chain's CDR3 is CASRSGTGALYAEAFF. DNA of the CDR3: TGTGCCAGCAGGAGCGGGACAGGGGCCCTTTACGCTGAAGCTTTCTTT.

This clonotype has just a few counts. This chain links TRBV5-1 with TRBJ2-7, with 8 positions matching TRBD1. Germline CDR1 and CDR2: SGHRS and YFSETQ. With 0 bases clipped from V and 6 bases from J, the junction kept 5 bases outside the gene matches. The CDR3 runs 14 residues. The CDR3 nucleotides read TGCGCCAGCAGCTTGGGACAGGGGATTTTCGAGCAGTACTTC. Protein: CASSLGQGIFEQYF.

This clonotype came up many times. The chain is built from TRBV18 and TRBJ1-5; no clear D. Germline V gene sequence: CDR1 KGHSH, CDR2 LQKENI. Trimming removed 2 bases from V and 2 bases from J, with 4 bases in between. The CDR3 is made up of 13 amino acids. CDR3 sequence reads: CASSPSGNQPQHF. The CDR3 coding sequence is TGTGCCAGCTCACCATCGGGCAATCAGCCCCAGCATTTT.